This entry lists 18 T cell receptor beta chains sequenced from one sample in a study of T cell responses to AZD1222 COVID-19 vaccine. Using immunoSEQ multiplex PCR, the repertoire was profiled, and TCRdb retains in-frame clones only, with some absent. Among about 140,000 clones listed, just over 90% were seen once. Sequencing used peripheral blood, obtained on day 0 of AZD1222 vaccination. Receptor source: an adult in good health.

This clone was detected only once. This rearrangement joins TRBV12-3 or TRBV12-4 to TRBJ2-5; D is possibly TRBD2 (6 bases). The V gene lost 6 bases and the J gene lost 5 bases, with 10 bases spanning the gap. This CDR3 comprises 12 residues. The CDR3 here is CASSRGLETQYF. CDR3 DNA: TGTGCCAGCAGCCGGGGGTTGGAGACCCAGTACTTC.

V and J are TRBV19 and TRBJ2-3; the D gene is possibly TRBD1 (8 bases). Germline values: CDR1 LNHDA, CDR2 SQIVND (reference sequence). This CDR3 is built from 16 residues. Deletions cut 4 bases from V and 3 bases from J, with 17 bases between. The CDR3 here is CASSKTGGARTDTQYF. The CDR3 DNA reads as TGTGCCAGTAGTAAAACAGGGGGGGCTCGAACAGATACGCAGTATTTT.

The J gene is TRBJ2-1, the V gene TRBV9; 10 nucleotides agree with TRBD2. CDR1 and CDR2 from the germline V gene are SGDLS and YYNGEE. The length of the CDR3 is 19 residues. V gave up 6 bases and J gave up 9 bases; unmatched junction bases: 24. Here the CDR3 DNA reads TGTGCCAGCACCCGTAGAGGAAGCGGGGGGGCCCGACCCCAGGGTGAGCAGTTCTTC. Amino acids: CASTRRGSGGARPQGEQFF.

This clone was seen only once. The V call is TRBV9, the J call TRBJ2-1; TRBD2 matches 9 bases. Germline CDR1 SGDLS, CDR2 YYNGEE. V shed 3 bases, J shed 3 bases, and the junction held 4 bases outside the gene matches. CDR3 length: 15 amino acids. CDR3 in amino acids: CASSARTSDYNEQFF. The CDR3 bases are TGTGCCAGCAGCGCCCGGACTAGCGACTACAATGAGCAGTTCTTC.

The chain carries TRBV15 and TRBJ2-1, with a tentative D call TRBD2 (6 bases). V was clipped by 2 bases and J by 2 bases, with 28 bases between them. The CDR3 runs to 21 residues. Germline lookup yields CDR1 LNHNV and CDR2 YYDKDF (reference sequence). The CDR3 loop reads CATSRSLVSRLTGGAYNEQFF. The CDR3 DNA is TGTGCCACCAGCAGAAGTCTCGTGAGCCGGTTAACGGGCGGGGCCTACAATGAGCAGTTCTTC.

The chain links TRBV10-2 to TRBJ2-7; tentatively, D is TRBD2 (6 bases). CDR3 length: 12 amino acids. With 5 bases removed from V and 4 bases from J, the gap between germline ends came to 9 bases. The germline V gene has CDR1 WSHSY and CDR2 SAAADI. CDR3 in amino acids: CASSSSAYEQYF. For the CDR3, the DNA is TGCGCCAGCAGTTCTAGCGCGTACGAGCAGTACTTC.

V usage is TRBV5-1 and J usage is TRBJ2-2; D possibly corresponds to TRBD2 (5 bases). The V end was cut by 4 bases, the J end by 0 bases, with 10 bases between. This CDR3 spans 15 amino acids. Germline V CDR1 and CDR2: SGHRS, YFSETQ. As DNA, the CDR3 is TGCGCCAGCAGCCCGGACGGGACGAACACCGGGGAGCTGTTTTTT. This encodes CASSPDGTNTGELFF.

CDR3 region: CASSRDGNSNQPQHF. The CDR3 region has the DNA TGTGCCAGCAGTAGGGACGGCAATAGCAATCAGCCCCAGCATTTT. This chain joins TRBV2 and TRBJ1-5, with D maybe TRBD1 (5 bases). Germline CDR1 and CDR2: SNHLY and FYNNEI. V was shortened by 5 bases and J by 0 bases, with 11 bases between the two germline ends. This CDR3 has 15 residues.

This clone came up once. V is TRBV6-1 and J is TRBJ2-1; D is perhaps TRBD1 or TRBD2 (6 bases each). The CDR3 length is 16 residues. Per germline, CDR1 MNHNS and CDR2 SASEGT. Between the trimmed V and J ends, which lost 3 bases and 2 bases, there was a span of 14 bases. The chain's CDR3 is CASSDLGGRTYNEQFF. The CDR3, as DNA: TGTGCCAGCAGTGACTTAGGGGGGAGGACCTACAATGAGCAGTTCTTC.

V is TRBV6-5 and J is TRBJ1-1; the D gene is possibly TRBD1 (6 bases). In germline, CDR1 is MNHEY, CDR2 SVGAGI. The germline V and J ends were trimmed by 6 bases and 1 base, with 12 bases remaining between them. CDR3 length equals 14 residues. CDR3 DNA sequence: TGTGCCAGCAGGCGCAGGGGACAGAACACTGAAGCTTTCTTT. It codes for CASRRRGQNTEAFF.

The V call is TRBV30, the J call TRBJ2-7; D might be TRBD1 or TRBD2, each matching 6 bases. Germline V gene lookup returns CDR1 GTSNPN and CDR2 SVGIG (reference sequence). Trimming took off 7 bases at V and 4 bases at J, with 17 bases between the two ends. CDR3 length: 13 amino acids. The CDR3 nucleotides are TGTGCCTACTCCACGGGGGCAGGGTACGAGCAGTACTTC. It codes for CAYSTGAGYEQYF.

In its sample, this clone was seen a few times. The CDR3 protein is CASSYSILAVNNEQFF. The CDR3 DNA is TGTGCCAGCAGTTACTCGATCCTAGCGGTAAACAATGAGCAGTTCTTC. The J gene is TRBJ2-1, the V gene TRBV6-5, with 7 bases fitting TRBD2. The germline V gene encodes CDR1 MNHEY and CDR2 SVGAGI. CDR3 length: 16 residues. V shed 0 bases, J shed 5 bases, and the junction held 7 bases outside the gene matches.

CDR3 DNA: TGCGCCAGCAGCTCAGGACAGGGTTCCCCCTATGGCTACACCTTC. This gives the protein CASSSGQGSPYGYTF. The chain carries TRBV5-1 and TRBJ1-2; 8 bases are shared with TRBD1. J lost 4 bases, V lost 3 bases, and 8 bases had no gene match. CDR1 and CDR2 from the germline V gene are SGHRS and YFSETQ. The CDR3 contains 15 residues. Supplemented by reference TRBV5-1 and TRBJ1-2, the full variable domain reads KAGVTQTPRYLIKTRGQQVTLSCSPISGHRSVSWYQQTPGQGLQFLFEYFSETQRNKGNFPGRFSGRQFSNSRSEMNVSTLELGDSALYLCASSSGQGSPYGYTFGSGTRLTVV.

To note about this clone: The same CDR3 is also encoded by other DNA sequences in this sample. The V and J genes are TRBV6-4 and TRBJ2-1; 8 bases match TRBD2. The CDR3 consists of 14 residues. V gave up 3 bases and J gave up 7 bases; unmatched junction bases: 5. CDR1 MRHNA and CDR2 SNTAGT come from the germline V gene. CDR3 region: CASSDSAGGNEQFF. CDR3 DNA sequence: TGTGCCAGCAGTGATTCTGCGGGAGGTAATGAGCAGTTCTTC.

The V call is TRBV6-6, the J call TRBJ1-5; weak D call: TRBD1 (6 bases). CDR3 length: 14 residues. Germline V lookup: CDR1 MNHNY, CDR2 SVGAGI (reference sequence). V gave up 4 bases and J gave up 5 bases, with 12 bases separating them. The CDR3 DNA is TGTGCCAGCAGTTTCGGGGACACATATCAGCCCCAGCATTTT. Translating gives CASSFGDTYQPQHF.

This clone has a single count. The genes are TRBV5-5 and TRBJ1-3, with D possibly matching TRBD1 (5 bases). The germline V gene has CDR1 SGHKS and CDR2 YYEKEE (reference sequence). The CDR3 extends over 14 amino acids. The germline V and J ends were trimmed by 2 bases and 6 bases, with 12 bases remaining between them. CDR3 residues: CASSFRGLENTIYF. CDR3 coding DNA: TGTGCCAGCAGCTTTCGGGGGTTGGAAAACACCATATATTTT.

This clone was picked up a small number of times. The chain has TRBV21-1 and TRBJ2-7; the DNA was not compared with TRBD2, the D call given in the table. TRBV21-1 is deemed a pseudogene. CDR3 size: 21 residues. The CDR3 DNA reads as TGTGCCAGCAGCAAATTCGGGTTTGGGGGACTAGCGGGAGAGGGAACCTACGAGCAGTACTTC. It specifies CASSKFGFGGLAGEGTYEQYF.

The DNA for the CDR3 is TGTGCCAGCAGTGACAACTCGGCCAACGACAATGAGCAGTTCTTC. This encodes CASSDNSANDNEQFF. The chain uses TRBV6-4 and TRBJ2-1; no definite D call. The germline gives CDR1 MRHNA, CDR2 SNTAGT. V was trimmed by 2 bases and J by 5 bases, leaving 13 bases between them. The CDR3 is made up of 15 amino acids.